The source of this T cell receptor (beta chain) is a study of blood T cell repertoires in COVID-19. Across the whole study: Spain, Italy and the United States supplied samples that represented acute and convalescent COVID-19.

The cohort comprised adults aged 18 to 89 years residing in approximately 25 US areas. Germline CDR1 and CDR2: LNHDA and SQIVND (reference sequence). The CDR3 length is 15 residues. The V and J ends lost 5 bases and 0 bases respectively, with 11 bases between them. Profiled with immunoSEQ multiplex PCR; TCRdb holds only in-frame clones, not every one. The sample records approximately 260,000 clones, more than 70% being singletons. This sequence was found in a woman aged 40 to 50 with acute COVID-19. This chain connects TRBV19 to TRBJ1-3; unclear D gene. The sample comprised PBMCs or T cells enriched from blood (not recorded which). The chain's CDR3 is CASSRTVSSGNTIYF. Written as DNA, the CDR3 is TGTGCCAGTAGTCGAACAGTCTCCTCTGGAAACACCATATATTTT.